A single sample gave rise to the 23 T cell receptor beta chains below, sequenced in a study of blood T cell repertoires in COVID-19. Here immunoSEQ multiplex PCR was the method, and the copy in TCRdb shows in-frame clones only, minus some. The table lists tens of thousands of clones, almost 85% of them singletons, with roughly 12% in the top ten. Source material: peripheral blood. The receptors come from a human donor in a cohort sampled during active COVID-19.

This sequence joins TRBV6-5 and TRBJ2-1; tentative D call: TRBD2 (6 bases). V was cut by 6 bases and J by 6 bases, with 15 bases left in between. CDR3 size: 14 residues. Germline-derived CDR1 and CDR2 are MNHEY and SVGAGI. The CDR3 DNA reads TGTGCCAGCAGAATCCCCGGGGGACTCAATGAGCAGTTCTTC. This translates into CASRIPGGLNEQFF.

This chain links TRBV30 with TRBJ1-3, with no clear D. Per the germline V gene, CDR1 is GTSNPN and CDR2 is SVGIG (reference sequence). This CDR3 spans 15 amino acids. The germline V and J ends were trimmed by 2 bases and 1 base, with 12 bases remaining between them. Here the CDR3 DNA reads TGTGCCTGGAGTAACACAGAAAGTTCTGGAAACACCATATATTTT. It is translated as CAWSNTESSGNTIYF.

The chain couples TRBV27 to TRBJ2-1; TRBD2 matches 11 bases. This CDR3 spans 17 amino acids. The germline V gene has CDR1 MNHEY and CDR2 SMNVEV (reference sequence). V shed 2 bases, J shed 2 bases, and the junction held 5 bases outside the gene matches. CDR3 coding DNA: TGTGCCAGCAGTTTAGCTAGCGGGAGGTACCCCTACAATGAGCAGTTCTTC. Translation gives CASSLASGRYPYNEQFF.

CDR3 DNA: TGTGCCAGCAGCCGAGATGAGGGACTAGCGGTTTACGAGCAGTACTTC. This encodes CASSRDEGLAVYEQYF. The chain uses TRBV7-8 and TRBJ2-7, with 11 bases that match TRBD2. The CDR3 consists of 16 residues. The V and J ends lost 5 bases and 4 bases, in that order; junction bases with no gene match: 10. CDR1 and CDR2 from the germline V gene are SGHVS and FQNEAQ.

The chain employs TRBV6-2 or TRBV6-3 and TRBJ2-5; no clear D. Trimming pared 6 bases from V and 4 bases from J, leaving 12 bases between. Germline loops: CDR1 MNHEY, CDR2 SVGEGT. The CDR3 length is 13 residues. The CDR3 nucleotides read TGTGCCAGCAGCCTGGAGTTCCCAGAGACCCAGTACTTC. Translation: CASSLEFPETQYF.

CDR3 DNA sequence: TGTGCCAGCAGCCAGGGGTCCCCAACTTTTTACGAGCAGTACTTC. It yields the protein CASSQGSPTFYEQYF. V is TRBV6-2 or TRBV6-3 and J is TRBJ2-7; weak D call: TRBD1 (6 bases). Per the germline V gene, CDR1 is MNHEY and CDR2 is SVGEGT. V lost 6 bases and J 4 bases, leaving 19 bases between the germline ends. The CDR3 spans 15 residues.

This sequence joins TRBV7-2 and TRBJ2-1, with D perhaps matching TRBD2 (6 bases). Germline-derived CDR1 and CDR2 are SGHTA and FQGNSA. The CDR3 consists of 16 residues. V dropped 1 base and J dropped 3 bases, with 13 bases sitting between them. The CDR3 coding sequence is TGTGCCAGCAGCTTAGTAGGGACGGACTACTACAATGAGCAGTTCTTC. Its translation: CASSLVGTDYYNEQFF.

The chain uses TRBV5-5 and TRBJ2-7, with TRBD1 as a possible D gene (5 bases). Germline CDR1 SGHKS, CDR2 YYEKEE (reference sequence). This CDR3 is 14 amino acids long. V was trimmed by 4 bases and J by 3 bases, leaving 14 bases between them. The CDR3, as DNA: TGTGCCAGCAGCCACCAGGGTGTTGGCTACGAGCAGTACTTC. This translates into CASSHQGVGYEQYF.

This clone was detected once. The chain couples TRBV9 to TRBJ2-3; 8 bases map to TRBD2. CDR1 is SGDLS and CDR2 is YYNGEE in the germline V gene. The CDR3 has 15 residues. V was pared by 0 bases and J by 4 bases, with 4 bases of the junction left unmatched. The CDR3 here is CASSVAGGLSDTQYF. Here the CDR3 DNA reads TGTGCCAGCAGCGTAGCGGGAGGGTTATCAGATACGCAGTATTTT.

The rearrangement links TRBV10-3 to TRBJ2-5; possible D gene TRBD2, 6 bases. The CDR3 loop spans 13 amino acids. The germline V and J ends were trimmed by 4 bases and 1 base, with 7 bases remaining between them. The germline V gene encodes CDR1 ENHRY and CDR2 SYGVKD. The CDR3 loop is CAISGGGQETQYF. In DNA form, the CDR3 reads TGTGCCATCAGTGGGGGAGGCCAAGAGACCCAGTACTTC.

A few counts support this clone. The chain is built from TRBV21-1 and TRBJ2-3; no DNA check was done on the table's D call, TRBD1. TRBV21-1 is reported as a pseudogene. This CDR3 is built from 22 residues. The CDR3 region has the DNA TGTGCCAGCAGCAAAGAGTCGACAGGGGTGCGACTCAGAACATCAAGCACAGATACGCAGTATTTT. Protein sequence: CASSKESTGVRLRTSSTDTQYF.

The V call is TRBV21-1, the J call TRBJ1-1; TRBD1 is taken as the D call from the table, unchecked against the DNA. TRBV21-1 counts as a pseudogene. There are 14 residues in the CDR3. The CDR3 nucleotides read TGTGCCAGCAGCAAATCCAGGGAAGGTACTGAAGCTTTCTTT. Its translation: CASSKSREGTEAFF.

This CDR3 reads CASSGGTSGYEQYF. CDR3 DNA: TGCGCCAGCAGCGGCGGGACTAGCGGCTACGAGCAGTACTTC. The rearrangement uses TRBV5-1 and TRBJ2-7, with 11 bases lining up with TRBD2. CDR1 is SGHRS and CDR2 is YFSETQ in the germline V gene. Trimming took 4 bases from V and 3 from J; bases not matched to a gene: 3. The CDR3 sequence is 14 residues long.

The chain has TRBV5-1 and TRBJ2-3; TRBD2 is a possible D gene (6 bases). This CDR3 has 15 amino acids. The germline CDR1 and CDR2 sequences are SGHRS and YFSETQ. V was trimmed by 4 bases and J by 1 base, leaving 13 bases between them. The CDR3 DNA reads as TGCGCCAGCAGCATGAAGGCTAGCGGCACAGATACGCAGTATTTT. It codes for CASSMKASGTDTQYF.

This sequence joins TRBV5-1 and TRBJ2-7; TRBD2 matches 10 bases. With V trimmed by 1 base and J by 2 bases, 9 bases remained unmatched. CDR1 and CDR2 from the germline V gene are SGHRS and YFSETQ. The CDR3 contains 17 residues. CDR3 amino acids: CASSLKLAGHGAYEQYF. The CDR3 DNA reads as TGCGCCAGCAGCTTGAAACTAGCGGGACACGGCGCCTACGAGCAGTACTTC.

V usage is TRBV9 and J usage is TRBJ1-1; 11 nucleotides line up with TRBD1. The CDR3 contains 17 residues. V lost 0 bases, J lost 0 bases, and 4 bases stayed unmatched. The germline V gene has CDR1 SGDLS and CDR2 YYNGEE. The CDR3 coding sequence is TGTGCCAGCAGCGTAGATGGACAGGGGGCATTGAACACTGAAGCTTTCTTT. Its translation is CASSVDGQGALNTEAFF.

CDR3: CASSLNLASSYNEQFF. The CDR3 DNA reads as TGCGCCAGCAGCTTGAACTTAGCTAGCTCCTACAATGAGCAGTTCTTC. The rearrangement uses TRBV4-3 and TRBJ2-1; D remains ambiguous. The CDR3 extends over 16 amino acids. The ends were cut back, 5 bases at V and 0 bases at J, with 14 bases in the middle. CDR1 and CDR2 from the germline V gene are LGHNA and YSLEER.

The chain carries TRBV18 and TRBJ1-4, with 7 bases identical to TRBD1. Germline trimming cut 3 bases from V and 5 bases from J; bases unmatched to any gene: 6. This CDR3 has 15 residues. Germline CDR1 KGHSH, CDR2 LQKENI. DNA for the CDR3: TGTGCCAGCTCACCTCCGGGCAGGGGGAATGAAAAACTGTTTTTT. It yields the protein CASSPPGRGNEKLFF.

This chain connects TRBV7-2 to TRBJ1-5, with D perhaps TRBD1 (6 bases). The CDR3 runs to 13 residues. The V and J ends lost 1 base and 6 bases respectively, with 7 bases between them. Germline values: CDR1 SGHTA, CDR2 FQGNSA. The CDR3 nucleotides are TGTGCCAGCAGCTTAGGAGGGGGTCAGCCCCAGCATTTT. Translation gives CASSLGGGQPQHF.

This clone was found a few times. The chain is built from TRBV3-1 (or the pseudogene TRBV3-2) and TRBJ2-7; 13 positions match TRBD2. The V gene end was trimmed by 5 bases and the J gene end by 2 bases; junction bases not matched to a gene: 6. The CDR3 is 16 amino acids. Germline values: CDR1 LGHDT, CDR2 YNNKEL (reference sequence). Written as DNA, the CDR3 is TGTGCCAGCAGCAACGGACTAGCGGGAGTAGCCTACGAGCAGTACTTC. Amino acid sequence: CASSNGLAGVAYEQYF.

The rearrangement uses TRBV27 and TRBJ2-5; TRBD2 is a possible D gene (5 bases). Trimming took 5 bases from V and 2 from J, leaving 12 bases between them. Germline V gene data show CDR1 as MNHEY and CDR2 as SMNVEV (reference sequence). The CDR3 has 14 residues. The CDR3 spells CASSPQDWQETQYF. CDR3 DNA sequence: TGTGCCAGCAGTCCCCAGGACTGGCAAGAGACCCAGTACTTC.

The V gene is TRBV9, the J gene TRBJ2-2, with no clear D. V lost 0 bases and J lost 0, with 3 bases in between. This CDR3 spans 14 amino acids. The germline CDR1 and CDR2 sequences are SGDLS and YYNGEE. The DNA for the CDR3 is TGTGCCAGCAGCGTAGGGCCGAACACCGGGGAGCTGTTTTTT. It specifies CASSVGPNTGELFF.

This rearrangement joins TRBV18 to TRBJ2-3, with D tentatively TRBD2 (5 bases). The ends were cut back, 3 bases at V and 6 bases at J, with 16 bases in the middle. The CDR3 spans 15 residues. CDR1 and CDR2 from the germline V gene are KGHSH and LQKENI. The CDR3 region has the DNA TGTGCCAGCTCACCGGGAACCCCGGGAACTGATACGCAGTATTTT. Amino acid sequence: CASSPGTPGTDTQYF.